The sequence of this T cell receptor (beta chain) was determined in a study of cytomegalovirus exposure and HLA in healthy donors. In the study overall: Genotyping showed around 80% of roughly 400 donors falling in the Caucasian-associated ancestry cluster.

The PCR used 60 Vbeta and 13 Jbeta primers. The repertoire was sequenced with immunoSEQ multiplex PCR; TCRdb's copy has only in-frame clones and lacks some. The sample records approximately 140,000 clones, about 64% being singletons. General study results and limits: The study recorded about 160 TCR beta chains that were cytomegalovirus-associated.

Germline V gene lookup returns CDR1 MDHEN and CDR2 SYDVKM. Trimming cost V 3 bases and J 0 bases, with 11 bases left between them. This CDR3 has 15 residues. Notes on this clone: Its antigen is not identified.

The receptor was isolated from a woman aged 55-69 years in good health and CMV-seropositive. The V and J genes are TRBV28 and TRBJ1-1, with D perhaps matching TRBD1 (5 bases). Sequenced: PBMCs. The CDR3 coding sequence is TGTGCCAGCAGTTTCGGGGGAACTATGAACACTGAAGCTTTCTTT. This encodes CASSFGGTMNTEAFF.